This is a list of T cell receptor beta chains from one sample in a study of human T cells and chemical hapten exposure. TCRdb re-derived calls from the 5' RACE reads in MiXCR, one entry per CDR3 protein. The table has about 120,000 distinct CDR3 sequences, around 20% seen once. These TCRs come from a human donor in good health. The CDR3 runs from the conserved cysteine through the conserved F or W. D genes are given only for firm matches. Where a row states a size, it is once, few, many or the class of an expanded clone; other rows omit it.

j_call | cdr3_length | v_call | d_call | clone_size | cdr3_aa | cdr3_nt
TRBJ2-7 | 14 | TRBV27 | . | few | CASSLRGRAYEQYF | TGTGCCAGCAGTTTAAGGGGTCGGGCCTACGAGCAGTACTTC
TRBJ2-7 | 16 | TRBV6-1 | TRBD2 | . | CASSEAGGIGSYEQYF | TGTGCCAGCAGTGAAGCGGGAGGGATCGGCTCCTACGAGCAGTACTTC
TRBJ2-3 | 13 | TRBV29-1 | . | . | CSVEQELTDTQYF | TGCAGCGTTGAACAGGAACTCACAGATACGCAGTATTTT
TRBJ2-3 | 16 | TRBV28 | TRBD2 | few | CASSKSGRPDTDTQYF | TGTGCCAGCAGTAAGAGCGGGAGGCCCGACACAGATACGCAGTATTTT
TRBJ2-7 | 16 | TRBV5-1 | TRBD1 | . | CASSLGQGARWDEQYF | TGCGCCAGCAGCCTGGGACAGGGGGCGCGGTGGGACGAGCAGTACTTC
TRBJ1-2 | 13 | TRBV28 | . | few | CASWVTANYGYTF | TGTGCCAGCTGGGTAACAGCCAACTATGGCTACACCTTC
TRBJ1-2 | 12 | TRBV5-6 | . | . | CASSLVSRGYTF | TGTGCCAGCAGCTTGGTTTCGCGGGGCTACACCTTC
TRBJ2-1 | 11 | TRBV5-1 | . | few | CASSLASEQFF | TGCGCCAGCAGCTTGGCCAGTGAGCAGTTCTTC
TRBJ2-1 | 15 | TRBV11-2 | TRBD2 | few | CASSPLAGPYNEQFF | TGTGCCAGCAGCCCTCTAGCGGGCCCCTACAATGAGCAGTTCTTC
TRBJ1-3 | 16 | TRBV7-3 | . | . | CASSTGGGLAGNTIYF | TGTGCCAGCAGCACCGGGGGGGGCTTGGCTGGAAACACCATATATTTT
TRBJ2-3 | 16 | TRBV11-3 | . | once | CASSLGRGQSTDTQYF | TGTGCCAGCAGCTTAGGCAGGGGTCAGAGCACAGATACGCAGTATTTT
TRBJ2-7 | 15 | TRBV28 | . | . | CASSFLGAAGYEQYF | TGTGCCAGCAGTTTTCTGGGGGCGGCAGGCTACGAGCAGTACTTC
TRBJ2-3 | 15 | TRBV7-3 | . | . | CASSARGHLTDTQYF | TGTGCCAGCAGCGCCCGGGGACACCTCACAGATACGCAGTATTTT
TRBJ2-7 | 15 | TRBV29-1 | . | . | CSVDSPARVVGEQYF | TGCAGCGTTGATTCCCCTGCTAGGGTGGTAGGTGAGCAGTACTTC
TRBJ2-7 | 15 | TRBV6-1 | TRBD1 | . | CASSEWDRGSYEQYF | TGTGCCAGCAGTGAGTGGGACAGGGGCTCCTACGAGCAGTACTTC
TRBJ1-1 | 13 | TRBV7-9 | TRBD1 | . | CASSSTGVAEAFF | TGTGCCAGCAGCTCGACAGGGGTTGCTGAAGCTTTCTTT
TRBJ2-3 | 15 | TRBV4-1 | TRBD2 | few | CASSPGVAGADTQYF | TGCGCCAGCAGTCCCGGGGTAGCGGGCGCAGATACGCAGTATTTT
TRBJ2-5 | 16 | TRBV7-6 | TRBD2 | . | CASSLAVTSGSETQYF | TGTGCCAGCAGCTTAGCGGTGACTAGCGGGAGTGAGACCCAGTACTTC
TRBJ2-2 | 16 | TRBV11-2 | TRBD1 | . | CASSLPGTGRTGELFF | TGTGCCAGCAGTCTACCCGGGACAGGGAGGACCGGGGAGCTGTTTTTT
TRBJ2-3 | 23 | TRBV7-3 | TRBD2 | . | CASSLSGGETGVAGAGRTDTQYF | TGTGCCAGCAGCTTATCGGGAGGTGAAACGGGTGTAGCGGGAGCCGGAAGGACAGATACGCAGTATTTT
TRBJ2-1 | 15 | TRBV4-1 | TRBD1 | . | CASRSTGGRYNEQFF | TGCGCCAGCAGATCCACAGGGGGTCGGTACAATGAGCAGTTCTTC
TRBJ2-1 | 13 | TRBV12-3/TRBV12-4 | TRBD2 | . | CASSFGSGRAWFF | TGTGCCAGCAGTTTTGGTAGCGGGAGGGCCTGGTTCTTC
TRBJ2-1 | 14 | TRBV24-1 | . | few | CAAGKAGGDNEQFF | TGTGCCGCAGGAAAAGCTGGAGGGGACAATGAGCAGTTCTTC
TRBJ1-5 | 14 | TRBV5-6 | . | few | CASSMVGGDQPQHF | TGTGCCAGCAGCATGGTTGGTGGCGATCAGCCCCAGCATTTT
TRBJ2-3 | 12 | TRBV30 | . | few | CAWSVGGDTQYF | TGTGCCTGGAGTGTAGGAGGAGATACGCAGTATTTT
TRBJ2-2 | 14 | TRBV4-1 | . | few | CASSLNSGSGELFF | TGCGCCAGCAGCCTGAATAGTGGGTCCGGGGAGCTGTTTTTT
TRBJ1-1 | 14 | TRBV18 | . | few | CASSPAQGNTEAFF | TGTGCCAGCTCACCGGCACAGGGGAACACTGAAGCTTTCTTT
TRBJ1-1 | 14 | TRBV5-1 | . | . | CASSLNAGDTEAFF | TGCGCCAGCAGCTTGAATGCGGGTGACACTGAAGCTTTCTTT
TRBJ1-1 | 11 | TRBV28 | TRBD1 | . | CASRGQPEAFF | TGTGCCAGCAGGGGACAGCCCGAAGCTTTCTTT
TRBJ2-1 | 14 | TRBV29-1 | . | few | CSVEKRLLYNEQFF | TGCAGCGTTGAAAAGAGACTCCTATACAATGAGCAGTTCTTC
TRBJ2-7 | 16 | TRBV29-1 | TRBD1 | . | CSVVFTGTGGSYEQYF | TGCAGCGTTGTTTTCACCGGGACAGGGGGCTCCTACGAGCAGTACTTC
TRBJ1-1 | 15 | TRBV5-1 | . | . | CASSWITGSSTEAFF | TGCGCCAGCAGCTGGATTACTGGGTCGAGCACTGAAGCTTTCTTT
TRBJ1-5 | 13 | TRBV6-5 | . | . | CASSYSRDQPQHF | TGTGCCAGCAGTTATTCCCGGGATCAGCCCCAGCATTTT
TRBJ2-1 | 16 | TRBV5-6 | TRBD2 | . | CASSWPGLAGINEQFF | TGTGCCAGCAGCTGGCCGGGACTAGCGGGTATCAATGAGCAGTTCTTC
TRBJ2-3 | 14 | TRBV10-3 | . | few | CAITREMGTDTQYF | TGTGCCATCACCAGGGAGATGGGCACAGATACGCAGTATTTT
TRBJ1-1 | 11 | TRBV2 | . | . | CARKGRGEAFF | TGTGCCAGAAAGGGGAGAGGTGAAGCTTTCTTT
TRBJ1-2 | 13 | TRBV29-1 | TRBD1 | many | CSVDGQGTRGYTF | TGCAGCGTTGATGGACAGGGTACGAGGGGCTACACCTTC
TRBJ1-4 | 16 | TRBV7-9 | . | . | CASSLALSAGNEKLFF | TGTGCCAGCAGCTTAGCGTTGTCGGCAGGAAATGAAAAACTGTTTTTT
TRBJ1-1 | 12 | TRBV30 | . | few | CAWRTANTEAFF | TGTGCCTGGAGGACGGCGAACACTGAAGCTTTCTTT
TRBJ1-1 | 12 | TRBV6-6 | . | few | CASSYSRDGTRF | TGTGCCAGCAGTTACTCCCGGGACGGGACAAGATTT
TRBJ2-7 | 13 | TRBV28 | . | few | CASSPALSYEQYF | TGTGCCAGCAGTCCTGCACTCTCCTACGAGCAGTACTTC
TRBJ2-5 | 13 | TRBV30 | . | . | CAWSAFVGETQYF | TGTGCCTGGAGTGCCTTCGTCGGGGAGACCCAGTACTTC
TRBJ1-1 | 15 | TRBV12-3/TRBV12-4 | . | . | CASTIIRTKNTEAFF | TGTGCCAGCACCATAATTCGGACAAAGAACACTGAAGCTTTCTTT
TRBJ1-1 | 12 | TRBV24-1 | TRBD1 | . | CATRGQGAVAFF | TGTGCCACCAGAGGACAGGGGGCGGTAGCTTTCTTT